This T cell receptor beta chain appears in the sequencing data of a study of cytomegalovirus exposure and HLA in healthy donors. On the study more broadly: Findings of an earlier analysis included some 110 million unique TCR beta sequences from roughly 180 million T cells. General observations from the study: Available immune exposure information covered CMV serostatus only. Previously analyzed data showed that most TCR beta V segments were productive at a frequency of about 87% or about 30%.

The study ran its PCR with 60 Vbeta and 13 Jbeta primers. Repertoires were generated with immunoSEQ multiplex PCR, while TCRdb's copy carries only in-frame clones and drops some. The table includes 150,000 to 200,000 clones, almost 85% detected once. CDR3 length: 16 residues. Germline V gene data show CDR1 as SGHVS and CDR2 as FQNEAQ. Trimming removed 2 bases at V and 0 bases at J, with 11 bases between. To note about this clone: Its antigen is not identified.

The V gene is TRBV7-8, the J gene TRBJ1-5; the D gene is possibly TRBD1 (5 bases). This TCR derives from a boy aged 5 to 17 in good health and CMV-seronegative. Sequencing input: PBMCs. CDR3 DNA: TGTGCCAGCAGCTTATTTGCGGGGGATAGCAATCAGCCCCAGCATTTT. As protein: CASSLFAGDSNQPQHF.